This T cell receptor beta chain was captured by sequencing in a study of shared clonotypes between healthy human individuals. Note on this clone: Other DNA sequences in this specimen translate into the identical CDR3.

Naive CD8 cells lacked CD45RO and underwent positive selection for CCR7, leaving out terminally differentiated effector memory CD45RA+ cells. Germline V gene lookup returns CDR1 SGHAT and CDR2 FQNNGV. CDR3 length: 13 residues. The V gene lost 0 bases and the J gene lost 6 bases, with 7 bases spanning the gap. Libraries were prepared by immunoSEQ multiplex PCR; TCRdb keeps only in-frame clonotypes and omits some of them. The profile shows almost 700,000 clones, 92% of them singletons. Input material: naive CD8+ T cells sorted from blood. This chain joins TRBV11-2 and TRBJ2-3; no definite D call. The TCR comes from a man aged 30-40 years in good health. The CDR3 DNA sequence: TGTGCCAGCAGCTTAGAGGTCCTTGATACGCAGTATTTT. It translates to CASSLEVLDTQYF.